This TCR beta chain was sequenced during a study of graft-versus-host responses after intestinal transplantation. Germline trimming cut 1 base from V and 2 bases from J; bases unmatched to any gene: 7. CDR1 is SGHVS, CDR2 FNYEAQ, per germline. This CDR3 spans 16 amino acids. Clones were sequenced by immunoSEQ multiplex PCR, and TCRdb holds only the in-frame ones, with some missing. The table lists around 23,000 clones, 90% to 95% of them singletons. The material was PBMCs, obtained nearly 31 days after intestinal transplant. The chain combines TRBV7-6 with TRBJ2-7, with 8 bases lining up with TRBD1. The TCR was taken from a human patient who received an intestinal transplant, so some T cells may come from the graft donor. The CDR3 protein is CASSLGTQGATYEQYF. The CDR3 DNA sequence: TGTGCCAGCAGCTTAGGGACTCAGGGGGCGACCTACGAGCAGTACTTC. Together with reference TRBV7-6 and TRBJ2-7, the CDR3 gives the full variable domain: GAGVSQSPRYKVTKRGQDVALRCDPISGHVSLYWYRQALGQGPEFLTYFNYEAQQDKSGLPNDRFSAERPEGSISTLTIQRTEQRDSAMYRCASSLGTQGATYEQYFGPGTRLTVT.